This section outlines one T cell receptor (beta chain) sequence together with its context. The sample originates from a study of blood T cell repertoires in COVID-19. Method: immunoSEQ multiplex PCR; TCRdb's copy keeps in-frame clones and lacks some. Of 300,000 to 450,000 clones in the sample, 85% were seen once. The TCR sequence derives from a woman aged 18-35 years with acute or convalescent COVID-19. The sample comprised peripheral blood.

The CDR3: CASSLGAGFNEKLFF. In DNA, the CDR3 is TGTGCCAGCAGCTTGGGGGCAGGCTTTAATGAAAAACTGTTTTTT. The chain uses TRBV5-6 and TRBJ1-4, with D hard to call. Per germline, CDR1 SGHDT and CDR2 YYEEEE. With 0 bases removed from V and 4 bases from J, the gap between germline ends came to 10 bases. The CDR3 loop spans 15 amino acids.